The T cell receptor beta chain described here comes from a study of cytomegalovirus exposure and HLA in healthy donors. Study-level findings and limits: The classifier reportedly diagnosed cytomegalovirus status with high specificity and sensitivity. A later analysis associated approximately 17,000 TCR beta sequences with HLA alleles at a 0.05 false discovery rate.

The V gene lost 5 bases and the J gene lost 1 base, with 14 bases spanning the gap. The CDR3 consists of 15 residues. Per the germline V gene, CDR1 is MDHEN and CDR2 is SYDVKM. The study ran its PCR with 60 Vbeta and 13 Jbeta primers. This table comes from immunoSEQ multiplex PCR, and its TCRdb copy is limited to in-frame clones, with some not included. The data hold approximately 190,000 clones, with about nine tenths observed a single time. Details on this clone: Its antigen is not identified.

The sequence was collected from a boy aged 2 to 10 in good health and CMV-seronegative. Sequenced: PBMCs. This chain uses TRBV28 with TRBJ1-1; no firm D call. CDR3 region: CASSPRLRENTEAFF. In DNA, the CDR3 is TGTGCCAGCAGTCCCCGCCTAAGAGAGAACACTGAAGCTTTCTTT.